This entry lists 20 T cell receptor beta chains sequenced from one sample in a study of T cells in severe cutaneous drug reactions (dated by TCRdb to the late 2010s). Sequencing was performed on donors who were patients with carbamazepine-induced Stevens-Johnson syndrome or toxic epidermal necrolysis (CBZ-SJS/TEN). Sequenced using an Illumina MiSeq. For both bulk and single-cell sequencing, libraries were prepared with the iRepertoire multiplex PCR system and TCR subtype-specific primers. TCRdb reprocessed the public reads and reports one entry per CDR3 protein sequence, without DNA. The sample table includes 9,500 or so distinct CDR3 sequences. Together, the top ten hold around a fifth of the sample. The sample comprised cells from a skin blister. The cell subset or site label, read with the paper, signifies: unsorted cells from skin lesion blisters. The source is a human donor with Stevens-Johnson syndrome, a severe cutaneous drug reaction.

The chain is built from TRBV29-1 and TRBJ2-1; the TCRdb call, TRBD2, lacks DNA for checking. Germline-derived CDR1 and CDR2 are SQVTM and ANQGSEA. This CDR3 region has 14 residues. The CDR3: CSVELAGGSNEQFF.

This chain joins TRBV29-1 and TRBJ1-1; TCRdb picks TRBD1, but there is no DNA to check that call. This CDR3 is 13 amino acids long. Looked up from germline, CDR1 is SQVTM and CDR2 is ANQGSEA. This CDR3 reads CSADRGQSTEAFF.

The rearrangement joins TRBV29-1 to TRBJ2-3; the D gene TCRdb calls, TRBD1, cannot be checked with no DNA. In germline, CDR1 is SQVTM, CDR2 ANQGSEA. The CDR3 consists of 17 residues. CDR3 in amino acids: CSVELVLFRDNTDTQYF.

The chain is built from TRBV20-1 and TRBJ2-7; TCRdb selects TRBD1, and the lack of DNA leaves this call unchecked. The CDR3 runs 17 residues. Germline CDR1 reads DFQATT; CDR2 reads SNEGSKA (reference sequence). The CDR3: CSAPERGTASLTYEQYF.

J is TRBJ2-1 and V is TRBV29-1; there is no DNA to check the TCRdb D call of TRBD2. CDR1 is SQVTM, CDR2 ANQGSEA, per germline. This CDR3 comprises 13 residues. CDR3 in amino acids: CSAGLAEYNEQFF.

This clonotype is labeled medium-sized based on frequency. The rearrangement joins TRBV20-1 to TRBJ2-1; TCRdb outputs TRBD1, but without DNA this stays unchecked. The CDR3 is 14 amino acids. CDR1 and CDR2 (germline): DFQATT, SNEGSKA (reference sequence). CDR3 loop: CSAYPGQGYNEQFF.

The genes are TRBV20-1 and TRBJ2-1; TCRdb's assignment of TRBD2 cannot be checked, as there is no DNA. Germline assignment: CDR1 DFQATT and CDR2 SNEGSKA (reference sequence). This CDR3 is built from 16 residues. This chain's CDR3 is CSARDRKGLAGAEQFF.

V gene TRBV20-1 combines with J gene TRBJ2-1; no DNA is available, so the TRBD2 call from TCRdb remains unchecked. Per germline, CDR1 DFQATT and CDR2 SNEGSKA (reference sequence). The length of the CDR3 is 16 residues. CDR3 in amino acids: CSARDQGLAEYNEQFF.

The chain recombines TRBV12-5 with TRBJ2-7; checking the TCRdb D call of TRBD1 is not possible without DNA. The CDR3 sequence is 16 residues long. Per germline, CDR1 LGHNT and CDR2 FRNRAP. The CDR3 region is CASGLPSPGQGGEQYF.

The CDR3 sequence: CSVEDSGTGIHYGYTF. V is TRBV29-1 and J is TRBJ1-2; TCRdb designates TRBD1, a call that cannot be tested without DNA. Germline lookup yields CDR1 SQVTM and CDR2 ANQGSEA. This CDR3 is built from 16 residues.

The chain is built from TRBV29-1 and TRBJ2-1. Germline CDR1 and CDR2: SQVTM and ANQGSEA. There are 16 residues in the CDR3. The CDR3 reads CSVELLDLSSYNERFF.

The CDR3: CSVGAAGEDQPQHF. The rearrangement uses TRBV29-1 and TRBJ1-5. CDR3 length: 14 residues. The germline gives CDR1 SQVTM, CDR2 ANQGSEA.

Judged by frequency, this clonotype is medium-sized. The chain links TRBV20-1 to TRBJ2-1; TCRdb reports TRBD2, a call that lacks DNA to check it against. The CDR3 length is 14 residues. Germline V gene sequence: CDR1 DFQATT, CDR2 SNEGSKA (reference sequence). CDR3 protein: CSASFGLARYEQFF.

Here the CDR3 reads CSALAQGNHYGYTF. The rearrangement uses TRBV29-1 and TRBJ1-2; the D call from TCRdb, TRBD1, cannot be confirmed without DNA. Germline values: CDR1 SQVTM, CDR2 ANQGSEA. This CDR3 region has 14 residues.

The chain carries TRBV29-1 and TRBJ2-1; TCRdb reports TRBD2, a call that lacks DNA to check it against. Per the germline V gene, CDR1 is SQVTM and CDR2 is ANQGSEA. CDR3 length: 17 residues. The CDR3: CRRGGLAEMSSYNEQFF.

The J gene is TRBJ2-1, the V gene TRBV29-1; the D call from TCRdb, TRBD2, cannot be confirmed without DNA. The CDR3 loop spans 14 amino acids. Germline V gene sequence: CDR1 SQVTM, CDR2 ANQGSEA. CDR3 sequence reads: CSVGIAGSGNEQFF.

V and J are TRBV9 and TRBJ2-1; the D call from TCRdb, TRBD2, cannot be confirmed without DNA. CDR1 and CDR2 from the germline V gene are SGDLS and YYNGEE. The CDR3 consists of 16 residues. This CDR3 is CASSPSEGLSYNEQFF.

The chain is built from TRBV29-1 and TRBJ2-7; TCRdb names TRBD1, which stays unverified in the absence of DNA. The CDR3 runs 14 residues. From germline, CDR1 is SQVTM and CDR2 ANQGSEA. This CDR3 is CSVENRGPSYEQYF.

This chain links TRBV20-1 with TRBJ1-5. Germline V gives CDR1 DFQATT, CDR2 SNEGSKA (reference sequence). The length of the CDR3 is 13 residues. The CDR3 spells CSAHRDGNQPQHF.

This clonotype ranks as medium-sized in terms of frequency. This rearrangement joins TRBV20-1 to TRBJ2-7; the TRBD2 assignment by TCRdb is unverifiable without DNA. CDR1 and CDR2 from the germline V gene are DFQATT and SNEGSKA (reference sequence). The CDR3 loop spans 17 amino acids. CDR3 residues: CSARSREASSPHYEQYF.